This is a list of T cell receptor beta chains from one sample in a study of spatial heterogeneity in lung cancer. TCRdb reprocessed the 5' RACE reads with MiXCR, giving one entry per CDR3 protein. There are 3,000 to 4,000 distinct CDR3 sequences in the sample; 8% to 9% occur only once, and about 63% lies in the top ten. Here the sequenced sample was PBMCs, taken at surgery. Receptor source: a female donor with early-stage non-small cell lung cancer. The CDR3 runs from the conserved cysteine through the conserved F or W. The order of the fields is D gene, V gene, J gene, clone size, CDR3 protein. The D gene is left open where the match is weak. The size entry is marked missing in some rows and otherwise reads once, few, many or a size class.

d_call: NA; v_call: TRBV7-9; j_call: TRBJ1-3; clone_size: medium-sized; cdr3_aa: CASSGTQGWVSGNTIYF
d_call: NA; v_call: TRBV6-6; j_call: TRBJ2-7; clone_size: few; cdr3_aa: CASSFSYEQYF
d_call: TRBD2; v_call: TRBV6-5; j_call: TRBJ2-3; clone_size: many; cdr3_aa: CASSYSSASGFTDTQYF
d_call: NA; v_call: TRBV7-2; j_call: TRBJ2-1; clone_size: medium-sized; cdr3_aa: CASSLAARNEQFF
d_call: TRBD1; v_call: TRBV7-2; j_call: TRBJ1-2; clone_size: many; cdr3_aa: CASSLRQGGVMGYTF
d_call: TRBD2; v_call: TRBV20-1; j_call: TRBJ2-2; clone_size: many; cdr3_aa: CSARDNKRGNTGELFF
d_call: NA; v_call: TRBV12-3/TRBV12-4; j_call: TRBJ2-5; clone_size: medium-sized; cdr3_aa: CASRGGWKETQYF
d_call: NA; v_call: TRBV5-1; j_call: TRBJ1-2; clone_size: medium-sized; cdr3_aa: CASSSTNYGYTF
d_call: NA; v_call: TRBV25-1; j_call: TRBJ1-1; clone_size: many; cdr3_aa: CASSESGANTEAFF
d_call: NA; v_call: TRBV7-6; j_call: TRBJ2-5; clone_size: NA; cdr3_aa: CASTRGAETQYF
d_call: NA; v_call: TRBV5-6; j_call: TRBJ1-2; clone_size: many; cdr3_aa: CASSRANYGYTF
d_call: TRBD2; v_call: TRBV29-1; j_call: TRBJ2-5; clone_size: many; cdr3_aa: CSTSGGPKTQYF
d_call: TRBD1; v_call: TRBV6-4; j_call: TRBJ2-5; clone_size: many; cdr3_aa: CASSADRRGTQYF
d_call: NA; v_call: TRBV29-1; j_call: TRBJ1-1; clone_size: medium-sized; cdr3_aa: CSVVTLLNTEAFF
d_call: NA; v_call: TRBV20-1; j_call: TRBJ1-2; clone_size: medium-sized; cdr3_aa: CSAIPGLSAYGYTF
d_call: TRBD2; v_call: TRBV18; j_call: TRBJ2-7; clone_size: many; cdr3_aa: CASSPPPAGAGEQYF
d_call: TRBD1; v_call: TRBV5-1; j_call: TRBJ2-5; clone_size: NA; cdr3_aa: CASSQTGGVDVETQYF
d_call: NA; v_call: TRBV21-1; j_call: TRBJ2-1; clone_size: medium-sized; cdr3_aa: CASSYGTGGVGEQFF
d_call: TRBD1; v_call: TRBV7-2; j_call: TRBJ1-4; clone_size: medium-sized; cdr3_aa: CASSHLGTGVGKLFF
d_call: NA; v_call: TRBV7-7; j_call: TRBJ2-2; clone_size: large; cdr3_aa: CASSLDPGEAGELFF
d_call: TRBD2; v_call: TRBV7-2; j_call: TRBJ2-3; clone_size: medium-sized; cdr3_aa: CASSSTSGTDTQYF
d_call: NA; v_call: TRBV25-1; j_call: TRBJ2-5; clone_size: NA; cdr3_aa: CASSPWRGEQETQYF
d_call: TRBD1; v_call: TRBV20-1; j_call: TRBJ1-6; clone_size: NA; cdr3_aa: CSARDGTGGGSPLHF
d_call: NA; v_call: TRBV29-1; j_call: TRBJ1-2; clone_size: many; cdr3_aa: CSVTRGEEGGYTF
d_call: NA; v_call: TRBV18; j_call: TRBJ1-5; clone_size: many; cdr3_aa: CASSPGVVQPQHF
d_call: NA; v_call: TRBV28; j_call: TRBJ1-6; clone_size: many; cdr3_aa: CASGPPFGNSPLHF
d_call: TRBD2; v_call: TRBV9; j_call: TRBJ2-4; clone_size: NA; cdr3_aa: CASSSSGGAVGNIQYF
d_call: TRBD2; v_call: TRBV20-1; j_call: TRBJ2-2; clone_size: many; cdr3_aa: CSASGLAGNTGELFF
d_call: NA; v_call: TRBV7-2; j_call: TRBJ1-6; clone_size: many; cdr3_aa: CASSLGVTAPSPLHF
d_call: NA; v_call: TRBV7-6; j_call: TRBJ1-1; clone_size: many; cdr3_aa: CASSLVQGNTEAFF
d_call: NA; v_call: TRBV19; j_call: TRBJ2-5; clone_size: many; cdr3_aa: CATRGVQETQYF
d_call: NA; v_call: TRBV12-3/TRBV12-4; j_call: TRBJ2-7; clone_size: many; cdr3_aa: CASSRSGWYEQYF
d_call: NA; v_call: TRBV29-1; j_call: TRBJ2-6; clone_size: NA; cdr3_aa: CSVSRDIDSGANVLTF
d_call: NA; v_call: TRBV21-1; j_call: TRBJ2-5; clone_size: many; cdr3_aa: CASKQTQYF
d_call: TRBD2; v_call: TRBV4-1; j_call: TRBJ2-5; clone_size: many; cdr3_aa: CASSRGSGVQETQYF
d_call: NA; v_call: TRBV20-1; j_call: TRBJ2-1; clone_size: NA; cdr3_aa: CSARDAGGSSYNEQFF
d_call: NA; v_call: TRBV6-6; j_call: TRBJ2-5; clone_size: NA; cdr3_aa: CASSYSPRQETQYF
d_call: NA; v_call: TRBV7-6; j_call: TRBJ2-1; clone_size: many; cdr3_aa: CASSLGRQGSQFF
d_call: NA; v_call: TRBV7-2; j_call: TRBJ1-2; clone_size: many; cdr3_aa: CASSLYLGVEEYGYTF
d_call: NA; v_call: TRBV7-8; j_call: TRBJ2-5; clone_size: NA; cdr3_aa: CASSGQIRGQETQYF
d_call: NA; v_call: TRBV5-5; j_call: TRBJ2-5; clone_size: NA; cdr3_aa: CASSLVASQETQYF